These 20 T cell receptor beta chains came from one sample sequenced in a study of beta chain features in type 1 diabetes (dated 2018 in TCRdb). Study-wide findings and limitations: A moderate but significant shortening of TCRB CDR3 length was observed in type 1 diabetes patients in all four CD4+ subsets.

The protocol used for the library was the immunoSEQ multiplex PCR assay. The High Capacity cDNA Reverse Transcription Kit was used to reverse transcribe all of the isolated RNA, meaning that expressed TCRB transcripts were what got sequenced. Held by TCRdb, this immuneACCESS table contains in-frame sequences only and omits some clones. Under half of the omission traces to an unresolved V gene where checked; the cause of the rest is unknown. This sample comprises about 260,000 clones, 20% of them detected only once. The ten biggest clones cover around 0.03% of the sample. The antigens these receptors bind are not known. Sequencing was performed on naive CD4+ T cells from blood. The sample's cell subset or site label, decoded: true naive CD4+ T cells. The receptor set was obtained from a woman aged 40 to 50 with type 1 diabetes.

This clone occurred a few times. The CDR3 DNA is TGTGCCAGCAGGGCAGGGACTTGGAATGAAAAACTGTTTTTT. Amino acid sequence: CASRAGTWNEKLFF. The chain links TRBV6-5 to TRBJ1-4; D may be TRBD1 (5 bases). CDR1 is MNHEY, CDR2 SVGAGI, per germline. CDR3 length equals 14 residues. V was trimmed by 6 bases and J by 5 bases, leaving 13 bases between them.

A few counts support this clone. The J gene is TRBJ2-1, the V gene TRBV5-1; 7 nucleotides match TRBD2. Trimming cost V 4 bases and J 4 bases; bases outside gene matches: 11. The CDR3 length is 16 residues. Germline CDR1 SGHRS, CDR2 YFSETQ. CDR3 DNA: TGCGCCAGCAGCCGCCTCGAGGCTAGCGGATACAATGAGCAGTTCTTC. It encodes CASSRLEASGYNEQFF.

The V call is TRBV14, the J call TRBJ2-3, with 7 bases that match TRBD2. Germline lookup yields CDR1 SGHDN and CDR2 FVKESK. Trimming took 2 bases from V and 0 from J; bases not matched to a gene: 2. This CDR3 comprises 15 residues. This CDR3 is CASSQLTSSTDTQYF. CDR3 DNA: TGTGCCAGCAGCCAACTGACTAGCAGCACAGATACGCAGTATTTT.

Concerning this clone: The sample holds other DNA sequences that translate to the same CDR3. The chain has TRBV29-1 and TRBJ1-1; D is undetermined. The CDR3 contains 13 residues. CDR1 SQVTM and CDR2 ANQGSEA come from the germline V gene. With 6 bases removed from V and 1 base from J, the gap between germline ends came to 12 bases. CDR3 coding DNA: TGCAGCGTGTGCGTCCTCGGGAACACTGAAGCTTTCTTT. It specifies CSVCVLGNTEAFF.

For this clone: Additional DNA sequences in this sample encode the identical CDR3. The V call is TRBV6-5, the J call TRBJ2-1; TRBD1 aligns across 9 bases. J lost 0 bases, V lost 8 bases, and 5 bases had no gene match. Germline values: CDR1 MNHEY, CDR2 SVGAGI. The CDR3 sequence is 15 residues long. Here the CDR3 DNA reads TGTGCCAGCTCCCGGACAGGGGACTCCTACAATGAGCAGTTCTTC. It yields the protein CASSRTGDSYNEQFF.

The chain links TRBV28 to TRBJ2-7; maybe TRBD2 (6 bases). V shed 2 bases and J shed 7 bases, with 12 bases lying between them. The CDR3 extends over 13 amino acids. The germline V gene encodes CDR1 MDHEN and CDR2 SYDVKM. In nucleotides, the CDR3 is TGTGCCAGCAGTTTAGGCGGGGCGGAGGAGCAGTACTTC. Its translation: CASSLGGAEEQYF. Complete variable domain (other parts from reference TRBV28 and TRBJ2-7): DVKVTQSSRYLVKRTGEKVFLECVQDMDHENMFWYRQDPGLGLRLIYFSYDVKMKEKGDIPEGYSVSREKKERFSLILESASTNQTSMYLCASSLGGAEEQYFGPGTRLTVT.

This chain links TRBV30 with TRBJ1-5; possibly TRBD1 for D (5 bases). The CDR3 is 13 amino acids. Germline V CDR1 and CDR2: GTSNPN, SVGIG (reference sequence). Trimming pared 4 bases from V and 7 bases from J, leaving 14 bases between. CDR3 DNA sequence: TGTGCCTGGACCCAAGGGGTCGGGCAGCCCCAGCATTTT. Its translation: CAWTQGVGQPQHF.

Concerning this clone itself: One end of the junction varies from germline; a read error may be responsible. The chain is built from TRBV7-7 and TRBJ2-2; D is perhaps TRBD1 (6 bases). This CDR3 is built from 15 residues. From germline, CDR1 is SSHAT and CDR2 FNYEAQ (reference sequence). CDR3 residues: CASSPSRGRTGELFF. CDR3 DNA: TGTGCTAGCAGCCCCTCCAGGGGCCGGACCGGGGAGCTGTTTTTT.

The rearrangement uses TRBV27 and TRBJ2-7; 7 positions match TRBD1. This CDR3 contains 14 residues. The V and J ends lost 6 bases and 2 bases, in that order; junction bases with no gene match: 7. Per germline, CDR1 MNHEY and CDR2 SMNVEV (reference sequence). The CDR3 coding sequence is TGTGCCAGCAGGTTACAGGGGCATCCCTACGAGCAGTACTTC. It encodes CASRLQGHPYEQYF.

The sample holds a few counts of this clone. The chain combines TRBV28 with TRBJ2-5; no firm D call. In germline, CDR1 is MDHEN, CDR2 SYDVKM. Trimming left V 6 bases short and J 2 bases short, with 19 bases between. The CDR3 extends over 16 amino acids. CDR3 sequence reads: CASRDSRGTEQETQYF. CDR3 nucleotides: TGTGCCAGCAGGGATTCAAGAGGTACGGAGCAAGAGACCCAGTACTTC.

This clone has a single count. The rearrangement uses TRBV6-5 and TRBJ2-1; 16 bases are a match to TRBD2. CDR3 length: 14 residues. Germline V gene lookup returns CDR1 MNHEY and CDR2 SVGAGI. V lost 6 bases, J lost 8 bases, and 1 base stayed unmatched. The CDR3 spells CASRGTSGGDEQFF. The CDR3 DNA sequence: TGTGCCAGCAGGGGGACTAGCGGGGGGGATGAGCAGTTCTTC.

The chain employs TRBV25-1 and TRBJ1-5; D may be TRBD1 (6 bases). Per germline, CDR1 MGHDK and CDR2 SYGVNS. V gave up 5 bases and J gave up 10 bases, with 18 bases separating them. This CDR3 has 14 residues. This chain's CDR3 is CASSQRLQGGPQHF. The CDR3 DNA sequence: TGTGCCAGCAGTCAGAGACTACAGGGTGGACCCCAGCATTTT.

The J gene is TRBJ1-2, the V gene TRBV7-8, with D uncertain. The CDR3 runs to 14 residues. Germline lookup yields CDR1 SGHVS and CDR2 FQNEAQ. Trimming shortened V by 3 bases and J by 0 bases, and 8 bases separated the two germline ends. CDR3 amino acids: CASSFARTNYGYTF. DNA for the CDR3: TGTGCCAGCAGCTTCGCCAGAACTAACTATGGCTACACCTTC.

V and J are TRBV19 and TRBJ1-1; 8 bases align to TRBD1. Germline-derived CDR1 and CDR2 are LNHDA and SQIVND (reference sequence). This CDR3 spans 15 amino acids. With V trimmed by 5 bases and J by 4 bases, 9 bases remained unmatched. CDR3 coding DNA: TGTGCCAGTAGTTTTTCCGACAGGGGACTCACTGAAGCTTTCTTT. Encoded protein: CASSFSDRGLTEAFF.

V gene TRBV5-1 combines with J gene TRBJ2-1; TRBD2 agrees at 9 bases. The CDR3 is 19 residues long. V trimming: 3 bases; J trimming: 6 bases; junction bases outside the gene matches: 19. CDR1 is SGHRS, CDR2 YFSETQ, per germline. The CDR3 sequence is CASSSEERAAGGLGNEQFF. DNA for the CDR3: TGCGCCAGCAGCTCGGAAGAACGCGCGGCGGGAGGGCTGGGCAATGAGCAGTTCTTC.

This clone was counted a few times. The rearrangement links TRBV7-9 to TRBJ2-7; perhaps TRBD2 as D (5 bases). The ends were cut back, 3 bases at V and 0 bases at J, with 6 bases in the middle. The germline V gene has CDR1 SEHNR and CDR2 FQNEAQ (reference sequence). The CDR3 has 13 amino acids. The CDR3 region has the DNA TGTGCCAGCAGCTTTGGGAGCTCCTACGAGCAGTACTTC. Amino acids: CASSFGSSYEQYF. The variable domain in full, with the rest retrieved from reference TRBV7-9 and TRBJ2-7, is DTGVSQNPRHKITKRGQNVTFRCDPISEHNRLYWYRQTLGQGPEFLTYFQNEAQLEKSRLLSDRFSAERPKGSFSTLEIQRTEQGDSAMYLCASSFGSSYEQYFGPGTRLTVT.

V is TRBV5-1 and J is TRBJ2-2; 13 bases agree with TRBD2. This CDR3 region has 17 residues. Germline assignment: CDR1 SGHRS and CDR2 YFSETQ. The trim removed 3 bases at V and 4 bases at J, leaving 6 bases unmatched. CDR3 in DNA: TGCGCCAGCAGCTCCGGACTAGCGGGAGTTGCCACCGGGGAGCTGTTTTTT. It translates to CASSSGLAGVATGELFF.

The chain uses TRBV9 and TRBJ2-5, with 7 bases aligning to TRBD2. Losses at the gene ends were 0 bases for V and 4 bases for J; bases not matched to a gene: 9. Germline CDR1 is SGDLS and CDR2 is YYNGEE. This CDR3 spans 16 amino acids. The DNA for the CDR3 is TGTGCCAGCAGCGTAGAGAGTCGGGGAGGGCGAGAGACCCAGTACTTC. This translates into CASSVESRGGRETQYF.

This clone showed up just a few times. The CDR3 region has the DNA TGCAGCGGTTCCCAGGGCCTCGGGGAGACCCAGTACTTC. It translates to CSGSQGLGETQYF. The chain carries TRBV29-1 and TRBJ2-5; D may be TRBD1 (5 bases). Trimming pared 7 bases from V and 5 bases from J, leaving 17 bases between. The CDR3 has 13 residues. CDR1 SQVTM and CDR2 ANQGSEA come from the germline V gene.

This clone was seen only a few times. J is TRBJ2-5 and V is TRBV9, with 10 bases lining up with TRBD2. The trim removed 4 bases at V and 4 bases at J, leaving 4 bases unmatched. Looked up from germline, CDR1 is SGDLS and CDR2 is YYNGEE. The CDR3 is 14 amino acids. CDR3 nucleotide sequence: TGTGCCAGCAGCCGCCTAGCGGGGGTAGAGACCCAGTACTTC. Translated, it gives CASSRLAGVETQYF.